The clone carrying this TCR beta chain has at least ten counts. The antigen remains unidentified. PBMCs numbering at least 7 million were isolated per sample. The data are from a study of blood T cells in healthy people across ages. Study conclusions and caveats: It was not known whether donors were CMV positive (a possible confounder of expanded clonotype changes). Diversity was estimated from one million T cells, and these estimates were considered underestimates. Age brought a roughly linear fall in TCR beta diversity measured per million T cells.

The second PCR ran about 7 to 12 cycles with a sample-barcoded 5' primer and J-beta primers. TCRdb re-called the 5' RACE reads through MiXCR, storing one row per CDR3 protein. The repertoire has 550,000 to 800,000 distinct CDR3 sequences, about 30% of them found once; the top ten carry over 15%. Trimming took off 0 bases at V and 1 base at J, with 12 bases between the two ends. CDR1 and CDR2 (germline): SGHDT, YYEEEE. The CDR3 consists of 16 residues. The sequencing input was blood. The receptor comes from a woman aged 80 or older in good health. V and J are TRBV5-6 and TRBJ2-3; perhaps TRBD2 as D (5 bases). DNA of the CDR3: TGTGCCAGCAGCTTGGCCGACCCCGGGGGCACAGATACGCAGTATTTT. Translated, it gives CASSLADPGGTDTQYF.